One T cell receptor beta chain is described in this entry. What it binds is not known. The table came from immunoSEQ multiplex PCR; TCRdb's copy has only in-frame clones and leaves some out. The sample yields over 40,000 clones, approximately 90% seen once. This specimen comes from a study of a mutant IDH1 vaccine in newly diagnosed glioma. The germline V gene has CDR1 LNHDA and CDR2 SQIVND (reference sequence). The CDR3 extends over 13 amino acids. V lost 5 bases to trimming and J lost 8 bases, with 15 bases between them. Time point of the sample: week 35, safety follow-up. Each dose of the vaccine consisted of 300 ug of mutant IDH1 20-mer peptide, with topical imiquimod.

The sample was PBMCs, taken from a glioma patient whose treatment included an IDH1 peptide vaccine. The chain recombines TRBV19 with TRBJ1-2; D remains ambiguous. The TCR was taken from a man aged 40-50 years with glioma. DNA of the CDR3: TGTGCCAGTAGTGGGCTGAAGAAAAGCGGCTACACCTTC. Amino acid sequence: CASSGLKKSGYTF.